This T cell receptor beta chain was recovered during a study of blood T cell repertoires in COVID-19. Across the whole study: Samples of COVID-19 (acute and convalescent) were obtained from the United States, Italy and Spain. Sample material is recorded as cDNA or gDNA derived from T cells, B-cell-depleted T cells, or PBMCs.

The CDR3 contains 16 residues. CDR1 is LGHNA and CDR2 is YNFKEQ in the germline V gene. J gave up 7 bases and V 1 base, and 10 bases lay outside the gene matches. As handled by the study authors: Reference gene primer amplification gave nucleated cell count estimates. The assay was immunoSEQ multiplex PCR, and TCRdb's table has in-frame clones only and misses some. V, J and clone size reflect that table, while D and trimming were determined from the DNA. The table shows more than 250,000 clones, with more than 75% occurring only once. This sequence was found in a man between 45 and 60 years old with active or convalescent COVID-19. Sequenced sample: peripheral blood. This chain uses TRBV4-2 with TRBJ2-7; 10 nucleotides agree with TRBD2. The CDR3 spells CASSQALSGGAREQYF. CDR3 nucleotide sequence: TGTGCCAGCAGCCAAGCTCTCAGCGGGGGGGCGAGGGAGCAGTACTTC.